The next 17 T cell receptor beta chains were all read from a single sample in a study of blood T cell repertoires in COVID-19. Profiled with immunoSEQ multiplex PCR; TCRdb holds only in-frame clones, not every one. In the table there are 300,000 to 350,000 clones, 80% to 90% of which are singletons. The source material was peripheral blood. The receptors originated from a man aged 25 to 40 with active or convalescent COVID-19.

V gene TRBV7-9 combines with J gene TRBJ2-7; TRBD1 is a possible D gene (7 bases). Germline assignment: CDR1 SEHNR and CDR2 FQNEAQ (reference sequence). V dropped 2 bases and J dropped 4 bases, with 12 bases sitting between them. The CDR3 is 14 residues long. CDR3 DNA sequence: TGTGCCAGCAGCTTACAGACAGGGAGGTACGAGCAGTACTTC. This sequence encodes CASSLQTGRYEQYF.

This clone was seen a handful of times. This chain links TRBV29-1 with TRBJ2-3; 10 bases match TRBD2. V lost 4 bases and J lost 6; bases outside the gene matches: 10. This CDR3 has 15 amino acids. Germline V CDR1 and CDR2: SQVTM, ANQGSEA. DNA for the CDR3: TGCAGCGTTGGGGCTAGCGGGGGCCTTAGGGATACGCAGTATTTT. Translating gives CSVGASGGLRDTQYF.

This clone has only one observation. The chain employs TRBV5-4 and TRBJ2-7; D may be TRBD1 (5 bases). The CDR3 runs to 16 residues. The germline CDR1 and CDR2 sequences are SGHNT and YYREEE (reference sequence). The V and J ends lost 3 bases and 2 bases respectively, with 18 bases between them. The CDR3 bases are TGTGCCAGCAGCTCCATAAGGGCAGGGAACGCCTACGAGCAGTACTTC. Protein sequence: CASSSIRAGNAYEQYF.

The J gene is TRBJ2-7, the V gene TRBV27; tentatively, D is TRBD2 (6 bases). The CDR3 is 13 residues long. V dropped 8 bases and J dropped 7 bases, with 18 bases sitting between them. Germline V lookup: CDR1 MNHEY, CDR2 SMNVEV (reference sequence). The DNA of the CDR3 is TGTGCCAGCGGACTATCTCTATCTGAGGAGCAGTACTTC. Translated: CASGLSLSEEQYF.

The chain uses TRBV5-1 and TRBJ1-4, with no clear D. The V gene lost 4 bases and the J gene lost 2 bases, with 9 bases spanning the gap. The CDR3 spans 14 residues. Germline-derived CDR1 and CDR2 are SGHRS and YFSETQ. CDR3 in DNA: TGCGCCAGCAGCCCCGGGAGGACTAATGAAAAACTGTTTTTT. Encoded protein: CASSPGRTNEKLFF.

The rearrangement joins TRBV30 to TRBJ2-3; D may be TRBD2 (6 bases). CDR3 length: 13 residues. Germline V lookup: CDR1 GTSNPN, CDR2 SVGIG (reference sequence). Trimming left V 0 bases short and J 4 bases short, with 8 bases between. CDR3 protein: CAWSVLASDTQYF. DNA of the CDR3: TGTGCCTGGAGTGTACTAGCTTCAGATACGCAGTATTTT.

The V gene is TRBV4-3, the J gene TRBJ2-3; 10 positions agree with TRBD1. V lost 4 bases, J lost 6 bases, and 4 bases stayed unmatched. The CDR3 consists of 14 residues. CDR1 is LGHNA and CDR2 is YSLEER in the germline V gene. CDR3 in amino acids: CASSRTGGSDTQYF. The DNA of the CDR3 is TGCGCCAGCAGCCGGACAGGGGGAAGTGATACGCAGTATTTT.

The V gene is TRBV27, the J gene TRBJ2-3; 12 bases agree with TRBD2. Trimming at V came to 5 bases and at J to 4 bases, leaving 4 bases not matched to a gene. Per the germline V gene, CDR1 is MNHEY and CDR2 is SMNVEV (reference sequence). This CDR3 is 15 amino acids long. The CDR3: CASSRSSGRADTQYF. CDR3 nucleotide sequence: TGTGCCAGCAGTCGTTCTAGCGGGAGGGCAGATACGCAGTATTTT.

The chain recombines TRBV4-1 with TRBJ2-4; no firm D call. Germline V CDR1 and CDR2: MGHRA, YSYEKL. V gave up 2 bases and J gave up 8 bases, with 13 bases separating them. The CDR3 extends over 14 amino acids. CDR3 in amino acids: CASSQQVDIDIQYF. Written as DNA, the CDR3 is TGCGCCAGCAGCCAACAGGTGGATATAGACATTCAGTACTTC.

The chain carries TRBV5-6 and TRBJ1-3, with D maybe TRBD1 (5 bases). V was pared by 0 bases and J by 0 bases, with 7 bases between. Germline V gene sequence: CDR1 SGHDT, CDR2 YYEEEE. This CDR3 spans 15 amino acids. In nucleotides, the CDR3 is TGTGCCAGCAGCTTGGGACAGCACTCTGGAAACACCATATATTTT. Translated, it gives CASSLGQHSGNTIYF.

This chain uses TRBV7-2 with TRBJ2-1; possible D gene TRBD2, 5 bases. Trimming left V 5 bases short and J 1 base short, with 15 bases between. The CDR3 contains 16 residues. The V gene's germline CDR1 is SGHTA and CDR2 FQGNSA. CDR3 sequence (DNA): TGTGCCAGCAGCCCAGAGGAGGCTCATTCCTACAATGAGCAGTTCTTC. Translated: CASSPEEAHSYNEQFF.

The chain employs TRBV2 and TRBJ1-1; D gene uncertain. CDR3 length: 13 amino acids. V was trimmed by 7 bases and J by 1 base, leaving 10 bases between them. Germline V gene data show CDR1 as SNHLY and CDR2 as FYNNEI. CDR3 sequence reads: CASTTDQNTEAFF. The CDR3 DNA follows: TGTGCCAGCACTACAGATCAGAACACTGAAGCTTTCTTT.

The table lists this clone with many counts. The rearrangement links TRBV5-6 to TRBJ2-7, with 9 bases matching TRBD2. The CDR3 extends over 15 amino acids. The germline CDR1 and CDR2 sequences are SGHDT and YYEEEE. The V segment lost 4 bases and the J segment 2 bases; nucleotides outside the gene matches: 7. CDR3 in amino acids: CASSPEVAGAYEQYF. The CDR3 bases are TGTGCCAGCAGCCCGGAGGTAGCGGGAGCCTACGAGCAGTACTTC.

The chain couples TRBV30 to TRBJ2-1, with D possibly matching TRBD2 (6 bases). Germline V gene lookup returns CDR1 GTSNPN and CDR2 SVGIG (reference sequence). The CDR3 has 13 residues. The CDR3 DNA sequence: TGTGTCTCCCGGGCTAGCGTGGGGAATGAGCAGTTCTTC. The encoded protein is CVSRASVGNEQFF.

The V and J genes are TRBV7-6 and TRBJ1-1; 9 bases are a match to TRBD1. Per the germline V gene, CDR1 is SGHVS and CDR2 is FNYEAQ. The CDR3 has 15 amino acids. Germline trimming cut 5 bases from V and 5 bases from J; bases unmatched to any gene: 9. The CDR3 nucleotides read TGTGCCAGCAGCATATTACAGGGGGCTGGGACTGAAGCTTTCTTT. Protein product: CASSILQGAGTEAFF.

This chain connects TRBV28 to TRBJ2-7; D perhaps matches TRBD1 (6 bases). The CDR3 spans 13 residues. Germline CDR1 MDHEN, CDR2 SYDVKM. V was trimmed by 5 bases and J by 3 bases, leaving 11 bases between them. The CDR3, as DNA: TGTGCCAGCAGTCGAGACAGGTTCTACGAGCAGTACTTC. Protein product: CASSRDRFYEQYF. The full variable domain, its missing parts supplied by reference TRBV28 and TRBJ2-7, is DVKVTQSSRYLVKRTGEKVFLECVQDMDHENMFWYRQDPGLGLRLIYFSYDVKMKEKGDIPEGYSVSREKKERFSLILESASTNQTSMYLCASSRDRFYEQYFGPGTRLTVT.

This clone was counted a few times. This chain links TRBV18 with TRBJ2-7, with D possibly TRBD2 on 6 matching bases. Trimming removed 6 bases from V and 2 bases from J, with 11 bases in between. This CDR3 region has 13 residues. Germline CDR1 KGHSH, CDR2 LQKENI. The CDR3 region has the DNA TGTGCCAGCTCCCTCTCGGGGGCCTACGAGCAGTACTTC. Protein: CASSLSGAYEQYF.